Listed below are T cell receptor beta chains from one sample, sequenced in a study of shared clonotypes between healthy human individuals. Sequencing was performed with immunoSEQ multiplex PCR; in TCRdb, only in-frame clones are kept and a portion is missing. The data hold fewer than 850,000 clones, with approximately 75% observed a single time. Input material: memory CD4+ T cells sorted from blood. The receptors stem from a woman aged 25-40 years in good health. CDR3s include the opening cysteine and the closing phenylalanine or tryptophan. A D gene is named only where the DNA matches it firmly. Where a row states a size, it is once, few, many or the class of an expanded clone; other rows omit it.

TGTGCCTGGAATGCGGGTAACTCCTACGAGCAGTACTTC	CAWNAGNSYEQYF	NA	TRBJ2-7	TRBV30	many
TGCGCCAGCAGCTTGGAAGCAGATACGCAGTATTTT	CASSLEADTQYF	NA	TRBJ2-3	TRBV5-1	few
TGTGCCAGCAGAGCAGGGGGAGGCTCTGGAAACACCATATATTTT	CASRAGGGSGNTIYF	TRBD1	TRBJ1-3	TRBV28	NA
TGTGCCAGCAGTCAGACTAGCGGGAAAAACAATGAGCAGTTCTTC	CASSQTSGKNNEQFF	TRBD2	TRBJ2-1	TRBV2	NA
TGTGCCAGTAGTATGGCGCTTCAGCCCCAGCATTTT	CASSMALQPQHF	NA	TRBJ1-5	TRBV19	once
TGTGCCAGCAGTTACGACAATCAGCCCCAGCATTTT	CASSYDNQPQHF	NA	TRBJ1-5	TRBV6-6	many
TGTGCCAGCACTCGGGAGGGACAGCTAAATAATTCACCCCTCCACTTT	CASTREGQLNNSPLHF	TRBD1	TRBJ1-6	TRBV7-8	NA
TGTGCCAGCAGCGACTCCGGGACAGGGGGCCACGAGCAGTACTTC	CASSDSGTGGHEQYF	TRBD1	TRBJ2-7	TRBV27	NA
TGTGCCAGTAGTACCACTAGCAACGTCCTGACTTTC	CASSTTSNVLTF	NA	TRBJ2-6	TRBV19	NA
TGTGCCAGCAGCGCCAAAACGGGACAGACATTTGGGACCCAGTACTTC	CASSAKTGQTFGTQYF	TRBD1	TRBJ2-5	TRBV5-4	NA
TGTGCCAGCAGCGTAGACCCTAGCGGGAGTTCCTACAATGAGCAGTTCTTC	CASSVDPSGSSYNEQFF	TRBD2	TRBJ2-1	TRBV9	NA
TGTGCCAGCAGTCCCAGTGTAGCGGGAGTCTACGAGCAGTACTTC	CASSPSVAGVYEQYF	TRBD2	TRBJ2-7	TRBV28	NA
TGTGCCAGCAGCCATAGGCTAGCTGGCACAGATACGCAGTATTTT	CASSHRLAGTDTQYF	NA	TRBJ2-3	TRBV14	few
TGTGCCAGCAGCTCCCTCCCAAGTGCCGGGGTGCAGTACTTC	CASSSLPSAGVQYF	NA	TRBJ2-7	TRBV7-9	few
TGCGCCAGCACTAGGGACAGGGGTAACACCGGGGAGCTGTTTTTT	CASTRDRGNTGELFF	TRBD1	TRBJ2-2	TRBV10-1	NA
TGCAGCCTTAAATACCCCGGAACTGAAGCTTTCTTT	CSLKYPGTEAFF	NA	TRBJ1-1	TRBV29-1	once
TGTGCCAGCAGTTTATCGGCTTTCAGGGGCGGATCTAGCACAGATACGCAGTATTTT	CASSLSAFRGGSSTDTQYF	NA	TRBJ2-3	TRBV27	NA
TGCGCCAGCAGCTTGGCTGAGGGACGAGAAGCTTTCTTT	CASSLAEGREAFF	NA	TRBJ1-1	TRBV5-1	NA
TGTGCCACCAGCAGAGTCGAGGGCCCGAACACTGAAGCTTTCTTT	CATSRVEGPNTEAFF	NA	TRBJ1-1	TRBV15	NA